The clone carrying this T cell receptor beta chain was observed once. Antigen specificity is unknown. TCR beta CDR3 sequences were amplified from RNA transcripts. HTBI primers were the set used in a first-round RT-PCR of the TCR CDR3. TCRdb re-called the multiplex PCR reads with MiXCR, one entry per CDR3 protein. The table records about 320,000 distinct CDR3 sequences, roughly 17% of them present only once. V shed 3 bases and J shed 11 bases, with 14 bases lying between them. The length of the CDR3 is 13 residues. Diagnostic decisions used clinical symptoms, serum thyroxine and TRAb, thyroid ultrasound and orbital computed tomography. The record originates from a study of T cells in Graves' hyperthyroidism and ophthalmopathy. The study's findings and limits: A model of 13 V-J pairs discriminated ophthalmopathy from stable hyperthyroidism.

Sequenced input: blood. This chain links TRBV12-3 or TRBV12-4 with TRBJ2-4; D remains ambiguous. This clonotype was obtained from a man aged 25-45 years with Graves' hyperthyroidism. CDR3 nucleotide sequence: TGTGCCAGCAGTTTCTCGGGCGCCGCGCTTCAGTACTTC. Protein: CASSFSGAALQYF.